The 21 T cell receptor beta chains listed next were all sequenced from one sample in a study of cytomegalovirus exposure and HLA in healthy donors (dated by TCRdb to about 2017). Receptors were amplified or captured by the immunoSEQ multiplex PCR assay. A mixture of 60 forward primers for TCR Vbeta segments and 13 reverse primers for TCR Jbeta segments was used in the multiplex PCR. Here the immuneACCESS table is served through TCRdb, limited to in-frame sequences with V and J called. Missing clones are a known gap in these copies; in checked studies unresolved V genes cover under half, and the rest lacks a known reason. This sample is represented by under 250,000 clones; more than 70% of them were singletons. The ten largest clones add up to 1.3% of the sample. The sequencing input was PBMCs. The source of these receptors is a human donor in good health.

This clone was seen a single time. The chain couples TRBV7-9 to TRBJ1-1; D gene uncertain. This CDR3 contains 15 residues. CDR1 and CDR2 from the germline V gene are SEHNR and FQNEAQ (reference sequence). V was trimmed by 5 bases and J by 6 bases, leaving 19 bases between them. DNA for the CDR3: TGTGCCAGCAGCCCTGAAACACTCCCGAGGGCTGAAGCTTTCTTT. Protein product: CASSPETLPRAEAFF.

In nucleotides, the CDR3 is TGCAGCGTTGTTACAGAATCGAACACCGGGGAGCTGTTTTTT. It codes for CSVVTESNTGELFF. The gene calls are TRBV29-1 and TRBJ2-2, with D unclear. Germline V gene lookup returns CDR1 SQVTM and CDR2 ANQGSEA. Between the trimmed V and J ends, which lost 4 bases and 0 bases, there was a span of 9 bases. This CDR3 has 14 amino acids.

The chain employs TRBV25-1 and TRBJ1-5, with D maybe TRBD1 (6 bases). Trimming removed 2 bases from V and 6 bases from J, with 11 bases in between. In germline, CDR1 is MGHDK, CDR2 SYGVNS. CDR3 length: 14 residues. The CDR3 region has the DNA TGTGCCAGCAGTGAAGGGGGGGCCGTTCAGCCCCAGCATTTT. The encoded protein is CASSEGGAVQPQHF.

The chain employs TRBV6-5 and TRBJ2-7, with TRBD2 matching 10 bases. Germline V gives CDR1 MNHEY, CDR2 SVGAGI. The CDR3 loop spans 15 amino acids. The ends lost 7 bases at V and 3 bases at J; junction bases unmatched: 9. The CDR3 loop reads CASTGELAGHYEQYF. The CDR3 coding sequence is TGTGCCAGCACAGGGGAACTAGCGGGGCACTACGAGCAGTACTTC.

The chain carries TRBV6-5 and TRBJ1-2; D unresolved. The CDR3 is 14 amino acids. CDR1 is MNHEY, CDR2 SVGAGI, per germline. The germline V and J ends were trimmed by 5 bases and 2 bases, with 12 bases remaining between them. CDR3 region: CASSARGRNYGYTF. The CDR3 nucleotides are TGTGCCAGCAGTGCTAGAGGGCGAAACTATGGCTACACCTTC.

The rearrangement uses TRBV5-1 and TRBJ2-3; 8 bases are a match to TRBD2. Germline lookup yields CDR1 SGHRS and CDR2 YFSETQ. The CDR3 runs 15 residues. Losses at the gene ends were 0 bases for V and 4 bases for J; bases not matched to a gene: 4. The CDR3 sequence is CASSLAGGQADTQYF. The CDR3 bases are TGCGCCAGCAGCTTGGCGGGGGGGCAAGCAGATACGCAGTATTTT.

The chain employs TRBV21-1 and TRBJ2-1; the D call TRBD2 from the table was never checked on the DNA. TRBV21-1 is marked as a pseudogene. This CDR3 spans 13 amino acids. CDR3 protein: CASSTTSGALSFF. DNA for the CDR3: TGTGCCAGCAGCACCACTAGCGGAGCCCTATCGTTCTTC.

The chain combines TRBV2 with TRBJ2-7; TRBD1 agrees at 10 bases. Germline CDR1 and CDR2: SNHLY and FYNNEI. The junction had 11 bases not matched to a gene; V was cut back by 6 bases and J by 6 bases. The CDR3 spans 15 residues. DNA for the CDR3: TGTGCCAGCAGGGAAAGGACAGGGGGGATAGGCGAGCAGTACTTC. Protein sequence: CASRERTGGIGEQYF.

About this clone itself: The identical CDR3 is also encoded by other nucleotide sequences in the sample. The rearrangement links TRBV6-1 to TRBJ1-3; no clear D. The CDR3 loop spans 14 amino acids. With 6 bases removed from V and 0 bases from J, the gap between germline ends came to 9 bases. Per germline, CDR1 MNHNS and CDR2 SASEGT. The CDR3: CASSVPGSGNTIYF. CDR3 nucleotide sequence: TGTGCCAGCAGCGTCCCAGGCTCTGGAAACACCATATATTTT.

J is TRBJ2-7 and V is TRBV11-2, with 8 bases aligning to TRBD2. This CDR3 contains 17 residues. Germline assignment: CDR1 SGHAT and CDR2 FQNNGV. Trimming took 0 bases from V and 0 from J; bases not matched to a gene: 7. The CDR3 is CASSLDSTSAFSYEQYF. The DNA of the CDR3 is TGTGCCAGCAGCTTAGATTCGACTAGCGCCTTCTCCTACGAGCAGTACTTC.

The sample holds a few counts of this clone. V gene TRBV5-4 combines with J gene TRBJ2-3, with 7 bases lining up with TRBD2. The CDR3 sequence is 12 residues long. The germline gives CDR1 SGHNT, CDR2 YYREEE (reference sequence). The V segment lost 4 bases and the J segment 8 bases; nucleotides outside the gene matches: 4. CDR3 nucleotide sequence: TGTGCCAGCAGCACCGGGAGGAGTACGCAGTATTTT. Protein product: CASSTGRSTQYF.

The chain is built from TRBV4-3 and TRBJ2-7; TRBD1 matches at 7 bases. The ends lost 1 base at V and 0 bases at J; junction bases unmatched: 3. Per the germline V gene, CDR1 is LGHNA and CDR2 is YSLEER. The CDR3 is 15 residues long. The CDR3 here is CASSQAGQPSYEQYF. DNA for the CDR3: TGCGCCAGCAGCCAAGCGGGACAGCCCTCCTACGAGCAGTACTTC.

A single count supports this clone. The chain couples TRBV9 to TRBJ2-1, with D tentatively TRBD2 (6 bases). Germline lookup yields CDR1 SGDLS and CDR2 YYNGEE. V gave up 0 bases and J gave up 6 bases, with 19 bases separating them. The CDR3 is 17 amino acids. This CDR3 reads CASSVEGISGPSNEQFF. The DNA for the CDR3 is TGTGCCAGCAGCGTAGAGGGAATTAGCGGTCCATCCAATGAGCAGTTCTTC.

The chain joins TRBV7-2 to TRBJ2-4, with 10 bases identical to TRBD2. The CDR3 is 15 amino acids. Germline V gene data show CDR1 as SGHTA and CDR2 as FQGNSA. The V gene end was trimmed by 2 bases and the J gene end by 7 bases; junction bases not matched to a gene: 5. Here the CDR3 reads CASSLLAGVGNIQYF. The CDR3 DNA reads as TGTGCCAGCAGCTTACTAGCGGGAGTGGGTAACATTCAGTACTTC.

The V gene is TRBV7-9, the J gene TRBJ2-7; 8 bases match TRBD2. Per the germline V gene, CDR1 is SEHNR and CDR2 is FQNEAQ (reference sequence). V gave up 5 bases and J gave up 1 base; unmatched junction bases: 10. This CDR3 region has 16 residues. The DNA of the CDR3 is TGTGCCAGCAGCCCTGGGGCGACTAGCGCGTCCTACGAGCAGTACTTC. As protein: CASSPGATSASYEQYF.

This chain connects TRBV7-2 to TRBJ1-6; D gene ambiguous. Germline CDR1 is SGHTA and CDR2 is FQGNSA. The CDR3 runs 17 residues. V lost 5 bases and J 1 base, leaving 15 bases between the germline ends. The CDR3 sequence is CASSLRLSESYNSPLHF. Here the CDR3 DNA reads TGTGCCAGCAGCCTTCGGTTATCGGAGTCCTATAATTCACCCCTCCACTTT.

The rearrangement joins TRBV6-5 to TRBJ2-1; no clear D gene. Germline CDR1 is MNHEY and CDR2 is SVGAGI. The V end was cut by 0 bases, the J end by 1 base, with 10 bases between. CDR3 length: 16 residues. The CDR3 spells CASSYSTGRSYNEQFF. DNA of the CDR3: TGTGCCAGCAGTTACTCTACGGGTAGGTCCTACAATGAGCAGTTCTTC.

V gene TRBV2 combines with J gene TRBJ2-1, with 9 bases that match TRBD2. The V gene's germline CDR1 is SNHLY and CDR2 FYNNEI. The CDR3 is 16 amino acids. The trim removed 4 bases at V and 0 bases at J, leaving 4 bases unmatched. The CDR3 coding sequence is TGTGCCAGCAGTGCGACTAGCGGCCGCTCCTACAATGAGCAGTTCTTC. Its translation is CASSATSGRSYNEQFF.

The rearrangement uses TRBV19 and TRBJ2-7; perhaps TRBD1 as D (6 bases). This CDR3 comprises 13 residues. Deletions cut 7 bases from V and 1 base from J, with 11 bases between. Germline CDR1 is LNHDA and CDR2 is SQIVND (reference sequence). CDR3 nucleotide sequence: TGTGCCAGTATGGGGGACAAATCCTACGAGCAGTACTTC. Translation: CASMGDKSYEQYF.

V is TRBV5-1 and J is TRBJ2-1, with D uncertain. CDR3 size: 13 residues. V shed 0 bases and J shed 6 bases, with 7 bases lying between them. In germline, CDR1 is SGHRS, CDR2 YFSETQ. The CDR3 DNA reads TGCGCCAGCAGCTTGGGGCACACCAATGAGCAGTTCTTC. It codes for CASSLGHTNEQFF. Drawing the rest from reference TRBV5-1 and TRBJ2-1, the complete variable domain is KAGVTQTPRYLIKTRGQQVTLSCSPISGHRSVSWYQQTPGQGLQFLFEYFSETQRNKGNFPGRFSGRQFSNSRSEMNVSTLELGDSALYLCASSLGHTNEQFFGPGTRLTVL.

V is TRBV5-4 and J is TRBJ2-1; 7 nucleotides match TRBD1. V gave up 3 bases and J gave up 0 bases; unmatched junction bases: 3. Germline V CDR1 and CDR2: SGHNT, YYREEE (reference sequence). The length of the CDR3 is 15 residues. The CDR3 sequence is CASSSTGVSYNEQFF. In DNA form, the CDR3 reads TGTGCCAGCAGCTCAACAGGGGTCTCCTACAATGAGCAGTTCTTC.